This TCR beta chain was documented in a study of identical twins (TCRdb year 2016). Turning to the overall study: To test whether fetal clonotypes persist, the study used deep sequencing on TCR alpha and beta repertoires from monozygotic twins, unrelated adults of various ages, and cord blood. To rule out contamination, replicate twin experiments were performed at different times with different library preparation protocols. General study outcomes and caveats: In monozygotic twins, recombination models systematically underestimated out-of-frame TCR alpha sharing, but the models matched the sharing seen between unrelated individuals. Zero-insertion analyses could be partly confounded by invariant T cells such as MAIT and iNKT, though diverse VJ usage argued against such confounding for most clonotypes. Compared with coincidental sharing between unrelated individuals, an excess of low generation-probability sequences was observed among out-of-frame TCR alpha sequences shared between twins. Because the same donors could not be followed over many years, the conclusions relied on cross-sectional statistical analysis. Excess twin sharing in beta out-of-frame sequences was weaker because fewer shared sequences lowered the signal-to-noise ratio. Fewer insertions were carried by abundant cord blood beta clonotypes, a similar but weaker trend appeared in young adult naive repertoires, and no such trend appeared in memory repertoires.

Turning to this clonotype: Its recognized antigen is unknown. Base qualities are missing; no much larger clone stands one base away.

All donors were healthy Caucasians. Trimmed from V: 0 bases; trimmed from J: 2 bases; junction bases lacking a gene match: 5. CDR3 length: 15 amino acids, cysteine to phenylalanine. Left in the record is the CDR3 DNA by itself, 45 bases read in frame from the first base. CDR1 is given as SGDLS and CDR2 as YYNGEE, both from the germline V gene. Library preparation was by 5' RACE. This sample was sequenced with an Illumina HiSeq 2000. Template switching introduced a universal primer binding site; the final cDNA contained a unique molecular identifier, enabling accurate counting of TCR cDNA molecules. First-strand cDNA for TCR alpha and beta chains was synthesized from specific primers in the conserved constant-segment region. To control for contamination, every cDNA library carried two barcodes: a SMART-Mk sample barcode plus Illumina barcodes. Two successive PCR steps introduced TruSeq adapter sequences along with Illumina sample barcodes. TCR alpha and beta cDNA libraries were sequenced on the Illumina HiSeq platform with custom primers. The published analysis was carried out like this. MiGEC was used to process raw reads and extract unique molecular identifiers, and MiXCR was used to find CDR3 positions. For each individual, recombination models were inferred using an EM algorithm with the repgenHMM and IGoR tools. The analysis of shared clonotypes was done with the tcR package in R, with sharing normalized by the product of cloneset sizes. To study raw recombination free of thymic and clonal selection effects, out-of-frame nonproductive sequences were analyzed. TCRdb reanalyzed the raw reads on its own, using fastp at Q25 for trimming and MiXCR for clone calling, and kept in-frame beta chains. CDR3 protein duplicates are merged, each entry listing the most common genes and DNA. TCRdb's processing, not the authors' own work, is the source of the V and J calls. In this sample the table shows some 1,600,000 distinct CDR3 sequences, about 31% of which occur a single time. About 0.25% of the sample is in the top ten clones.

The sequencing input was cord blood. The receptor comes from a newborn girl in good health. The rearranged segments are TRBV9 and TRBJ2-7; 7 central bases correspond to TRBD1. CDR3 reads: CASSVGSRGTYEQYF. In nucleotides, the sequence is TGTGCCAGCAGCGTAGGAAGCAGGGGGACCTACGAGCAGTACTTC.